These T cell receptor beta chains were read from a single sample in a study of OX40 agonist ivuxolimab in advanced cancers. Only in-frame clones appear in the TCRdb table, and some are missing; sequencing was by immunoSEQ multiplex PCR. The table lists around 150,000 clones, approximately 94% of them singletons. The starting material was CD4+ or CD8+ T cells sorted from blood, obtained in a trial of the OX40 agonist ivuxolimab. The receptors shown here come from an adult with an advanced solid tumor such as melanoma, head and neck, liver or kidney cancer. Both conserved end residues are part of each CDR3. The order of the fields is clone size, J gene, V gene, CDR3 length, CDR3 protein. Only some rows state a clone size, as once, few, many or a class for expanded clones.

. | TRBJ1-5 | TRBV7-8 | 14 | CASSTSNDDQPQHF
once | TRBJ1-4 | TRBV28 | 15 | CASSRSGQTTEKLFF
once | TRBJ2-7 | TRBV5-1 | 12 | CASSLEGFEQYF
. | TRBJ2-3 | TRBV7-3 | 18 | CASSLSRNKAPSTDTQYF
. | TRBJ1-5 | TRBV6-1 | 15 | CASSGLDRGHQPQHF
once | TRBJ2-7 | TRBV7-2 | 15 | CASSLDRRSSYERYF
. | TRBJ2-5 | TRBV28 | 15 | CASSLSGLSQETQYF
. | TRBJ1-1 | TRBV5-1 | 15 | CASSLTPVEGTEAFF
. | TRBJ1-4 | TRBV5-1 | 15 | CASSLGDRVGEKLFF
once | TRBJ1-4 | TRBV5-1 | 14 | CASSDGGAGEKLFF
. | TRBJ2-1 | TRBV25-1 | 13 | CASSDSPRDEQFF
. | TRBJ2-4 | TRBV14 | 11 | CASSQGLIQYF
. | TRBJ2-3 | TRBV9 | 17 | CASSVVGLRKTTDTQYF
. | TRBJ2-7 | TRBV2 | 12 | CASSREPSEQYF
. | TRBJ2-7 | TRBV7-9 | 17 | CASSPESYGTGSYEQYF
. | TRBJ2-3 | TRBV11-2 | 17 | CASSRGTSGRGGDTQYF
. | TRBJ2-5 | TRBV7-7 | 14 | CASSSSPGQVAQYF
. | TRBJ2-4 | TRBV5-1 | 14 | CASSLGKAGDIQYF
. | TRBJ2-7 | TRBV4-3 | 13 | CASSQSRGTEQYF
. | TRBJ1-2 | TRBV9 | 13 | CASSPDGYYGYTF
. | TRBJ2-7 | TRBV11-3 | 13 | CASSLVNSYEQYF
once | TRBJ2-7 | TRBV23-1 | 20 | CASSQDRDREKTISSYEQYF
. | TRBJ2-5 | TRBV9 | 13 | CASSVPGRETQYF
. | TRBJ2-1 | TRBV2 | 15 | CASSEDRGGYNEQFF
. | TRBJ2-3 | TRBV28 | 16 | CASSLAGTGVTDTQYF
. | TRBJ1-2 | TRBV18 | 14 | CASSGSTGGRDYTF
. | TRBJ2-2 | TRBV5-4 | 17 | CASRRTSGRGNTGELFF
. | TRBJ2-5 | TRBV5-4 | 16 | CASSQLAGVSQETQYF
. | . | TRBV12-5 | 14 | CASDGPGLPYEQYF
. | TRBJ2-7 | TRBV6-1 | 15 | CASSDRDRGTYEQYF
once | TRBJ1-4 | TRBV2 | 14 | CASRGDSTIEKLFF
. | TRBJ1-2 | TRBV29-1 | 13 | CSVSGTGDYGYTF
. | TRBJ1-2 | TRBV28 | 14 | CASSRLLFWYGYTF
. | TRBJ2-5 | TRBV6-5 | 13 | CACRDSLGETQYF
. | TRBJ2-5 | TRBV7-8 | 14 | CASSLSTGRETQYF
. | TRBJ2-3 | TRBV10-1 | 17 | CASSESMGLNHTDTQYF
. | TRBJ1-5 | TRBV29-1 | 13 | CSVNTGGGQPQHF
. | TRBJ1-5 | TRBV7-9 | 16 | CASSLLGQGGNQPQHF
. | TRBJ2-2 | TRBV2 | 13 | CASRKDLDGELFF
. | TRBJ1-1 | TRBV30 | 14 | CAWKTSRANTEAFF
. | TRBJ2-7 | TRBV28 | 15 | CASSLLTGVPYEQYF
. | TRBJ1-2 | TRBV25-1 | 13 | CASSEGTNYGYTF
. | TRBJ2-1 | TRBV7-2 | 14 | CASSLGRANNEQFF
. | TRBJ2-1 | TRBV7-9 | 17 | CASARLGSGSLYNEQFF
. | TRBJ2-7 | TRBV21-1 | 14 | CASTEPQSWGEQYF